Included here is one TCR beta chain sequence, with context. The antigen is unknown. The TCR beta cDNA libraries contained unique molecular identifiers. TCRdb re-called the PCR reads with MiXCR, one entry per CDR3 protein. The data hold more than 500,000 distinct CDR3 sequences, with 30% to 40% observed a single time. The sample originates from a study of post-analysis software for immune sequencing data. Study findings and constraints: There were about 5 TRBV segments more frequent in patients than controls, and TRBV5-6, TRBV5-1 and TRBV20-1 were among them. Diversity measured as normalized Chao1 was significantly lower in multiple sclerosis patients than in controls.

V was cut by 3 bases and J by 3 bases, with 16 bases left in between. The germline V gene encodes CDR1 SGHRS and CDR2 YFSETQ. The CDR3 totals 15 residues. The rearrangement links TRBV5-1 to TRBJ2-7; D possibly corresponds to TRBD1 (6 bases). This clonotype originated in a girl aged 2 to 17 with multiple sclerosis. The source material was blood. In DNA form, the CDR3 reads TGCGCCAGCAGCTCGCGACAGGCAGCATGCTACGAGCAGTACTTC. This gives the protein CASSSRQAACYEQYF. Based on the CDR3 plus reference TRBV5-1 and TRBJ2-7, the full variable domain is KAGVTQTPRYLIKTRGQQVTLSCSPISGHRSVSWYQQTPGQGLQFLFEYFSETQRNKGNFPGRFSGRQFSNSRSEMNVSTLELGDSALYLCASSSRQAACYEQYFGPGTRLTVT.